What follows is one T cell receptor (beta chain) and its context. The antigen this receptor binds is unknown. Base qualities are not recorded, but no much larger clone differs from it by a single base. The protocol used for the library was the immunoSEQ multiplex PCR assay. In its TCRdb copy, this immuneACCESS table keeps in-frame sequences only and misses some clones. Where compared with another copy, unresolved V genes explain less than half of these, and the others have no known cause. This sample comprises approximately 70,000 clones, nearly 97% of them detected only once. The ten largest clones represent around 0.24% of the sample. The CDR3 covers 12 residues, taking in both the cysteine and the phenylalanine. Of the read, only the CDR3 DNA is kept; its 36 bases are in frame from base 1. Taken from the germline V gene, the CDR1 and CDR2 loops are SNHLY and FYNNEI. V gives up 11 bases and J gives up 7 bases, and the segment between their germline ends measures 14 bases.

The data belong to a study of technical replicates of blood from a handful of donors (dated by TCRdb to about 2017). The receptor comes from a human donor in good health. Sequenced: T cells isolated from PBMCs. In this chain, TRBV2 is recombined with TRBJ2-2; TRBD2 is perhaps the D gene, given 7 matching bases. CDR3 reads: CAVGGLGGELFF. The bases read TGTGCCGTCGGGGGGCTCGGCGGGGAGCTGTTTTTT.